Listed below are T cell receptor beta chains from one sample, sequenced in a study of spatial heterogeneity in lung cancer. TCRdb re-derived calls from the 5' RACE reads in MiXCR, one entry per CDR3 protein. The table lists more than 7,000 distinct CDR3 sequences, roughly 8.1% of them singletons, with roughly 25% in the top ten. Sequencing used lung tumor tissue, obtained at surgery. These receptors were taken from a male donor with early-stage non-small cell lung cancer. CDR3s include the opening cysteine and the closing phenylalanine or tryptophan. The D gene is left open where the match is weak. Not every row has a clone size; where given, it reads once, few, many or a size class.

abundance,v_gene,d_gene,j_gene,CDR3aa,CDR3nt
many,TRBV15,TRBD2,TRBJ2-1,CATSSAGGAYNEQFF,TGTGCCACCAGCAGCGCGGGGGGCGCCTACAATGAGCAGTTCTTC
medium-sized,TRBV7-2,.,TRBJ1-6,CASSRRTVENSPLHF,TGTGCCAGCAGCAGGAGGACAGTGGAAAATTCACCCCTCCACTTT
many,TRBV5-1,.,TRBJ2-5,CASSLRETETQYF,TGCGCCAGCAGCTTGCGCGAAACGGAGACCCAGTACTTC
many,TRBV15,.,TRBJ2-4,CATSSNSQIDIQYF,TGTGCCACCAGCAGTAACAGCCAGATTGACATTCAGTACTTC
many,TRBV7-8,TRBD1,TRBJ2-2,CASSLVRTGGTGELFF,TGTGCCAGCAGCTTAGTTCGGACAGGGGGAACCGGGGAGCTGTTTTTT
many,TRBV6-6,.,TRBJ2-5,CASIPTGQETQYF,TGTGCCAGCATACCTACAGGGCAAGAGACCCAGTACTTC
many,TRBV12-5,TRBD1,TRBJ2-7,CASGSQTGESLYEQYF,TGTGCTAGTGGTTCGCAGACAGGGGAGAGTCTTTACGAGCAGTACTTC
many,TRBV27,TRBD2,TRBJ2-2,CASSTGLAGVGELFF,TGTGCCAGCAGTACCGGACTAGCGGGAGTCGGGGAGCTGTTTTTT
many,TRBV9,.,TRBJ2-7,CASSEGPGQLYEQYF,TGTGCCAGCAGCGAAGGCCCCGGACAGTTATACGAGCAGTACTTC
many,TRBV20-1,.,TRBJ2-5,CSARDLRGARETQYF,TGCAGTGCTAGAGATCTCAGGGGAGCGCGAGAGACCCAGTACTTC
.,TRBV7-2,.,TRBJ1-3,CASSLVRSSGNTIYF,TGTGCCAGCAGCTTAGTCAGGAGCTCTGGAAACACCATATATTTT
many,TRBV20-1,.,TRBJ2-7,CSARDFGDQNYEQYF,TGCAGTGCTAGAGATTTTGGGGACCAGAACTACGAGCAGTACTTC
many,TRBV6-2/TRBV6-3,.,TRBJ2-2,CASSYAAADPYTGELFF,TGTGCCAGCAGTTACGCGGCAGCCGATCCCTACACCGGGGAGCTGTTTTTT
many,TRBV6-5,.,TRBJ2-5,CASSYSQPSYQETQYF,TGTGCCAGCAGTTACTCCCAGCCGTCGTACCAAGAGACCCAGTACTTC
.,TRBV6-2/TRBV6-3,TRBD2,TRBJ2-1,CASSRGLAGGLMDEQFF,TGTGCCAGCAGCCGCGGACTAGCGGGGGGGCTTATGGATGAGCAGTTCTTC
many,TRBV2,.,TRBJ1-1,CASSSGEAFF,TGTGCCAGCAGTTCAGGGGAAGCTTTCTTT
many,TRBV7-2,.,TRBJ2-5,CASSLHVGTQYF,TGTGCCAGCAGCTTGCACGTCGGGACCCAGTACTTC
medium-sized,TRBV21-1,.,TRBJ2-4,CASLDDIQYF,TGTGCCAGCCTAGACGACATTCAGTACTTC
many,TRBV19,TRBD1,TRBJ1-6,CASSISRTGGQPLHF,TGTGCCAGTAGTATTTCCCGGACAGGGGGACAGCCCCTCCACTTT
medium-sized,TRBV20-1,TRBD1,TRBJ1-1,CSEGTGIYTEAFF,TGCAGTGAAGGGACAGGGATCTACACTGAAGCTTTCTTT
few,TRBV2,TRBD1,TRBJ2-4,CASRDRGNIQYF,TGTGCCAGCAGGGACAGGGGAAACATTCAGTACTTC
many,TRBV6-6,TRBD1,TRBJ1-6,CASSPQGGASSPLHF,TGTGCCAGCAGTCCTCAGGGGGGCGCGAGTTCACCCCTCCACTTT
many,TRBV7-8,.,TRBJ2-5,CASSFTRKETQYF,TGTGCCAGCAGCTTTACTAGGAAAGAGACCCAGTACTTC
.,TRBV10-2,.,TRBJ2-7,CASIALFSYEQYF,TGCGCCAGCATCGCCCTTTTCTCCTACGAGCAGTACTTC
.,TRBV20-1,.,TRBJ1-1,CSKGDLGNTEAFF,TGCAGTAAAGGAGACTTGGGGAACACTGAAGCTTTCTTT
many,TRBV12-3/TRBV12-4,TRBD1,TRBJ2-7,CASSHETGPEQYF,TGTGCCAGCAGCCACGAGACAGGGCCCGAGCAGTACTTC
many,TRBV5-1,.,TRBJ2-7,CASSLEGRLYEQYF,TGCGCCAGCAGCTTGGAGGGACGGCTATACGAGCAGTACTTC
many,TRBV6-6,TRBD1,TRBJ2-7,CASRLTGWYEQYF,TGTGCCAGCAGATTGACAGGGTGGTACGAGCAGTACTTC
many,TRBV20-1,.,TRBJ2-1,CSAPQAGWRLNEQFF,TGCAGTGCTCCTCAGGCCGGGTGGAGGCTCAATGAGCAGTTCTTC
many,TRBV9,.,TRBJ2-1,CASSVVGEQFF,TGTGCCAGCAGCGTAGTGGGGGAGCAGTTCTTC
many,TRBV5-1,.,TRBJ2-2,CASSLGDLRTGELFF,TGCGCCAGCAGCTTAGGGGACCTCCGAACCGGGGAGCTGTTTTTT
many,TRBV5-1,TRBD2,TRBJ2-2,CASSVLQAGESGELFF,TGCGCCAGCAGCGTACTACAAGCGGGAGAATCCGGGGAGCTGTTTTTT
many,TRBV7-9,TRBD1,TRBJ1-2,CASSTDRLISNYGYTF,TGTGCCAGCAGTACGGACAGGTTGATTTCTAACTATGGCTACACCTTC
many,TRBV20-1,TRBD2,TRBJ2-5,CSARDHSGGRETQYF,TGCAGTGCTAGAGATCATTCGGGGGGGCGGGAGACCCAGTACTTC
few,TRBV20-1,.,TRBJ2-3,CSAGGSSTDTQYF,TGCAGTGCCGGAGGGTCTAGCACAGATACGCAGTATTTT
many,TRBV7-2,.,TRBJ1-4,CASSWSGGEKLFF,TGTGCCAGCAGTTGGAGTGGGGGTGAAAAACTGTTTTTT
few,TRBV4-1,.,TRBJ1-2,CASSQSNYGYTF,TGCGCCAGCAGCCAATCTAACTATGGCTACACCTTC
many,TRBV11-3,TRBD2,TRBJ2-1,CASSLGGRGNEQFF,TGTGCCAGCAGCTTGGGCGGGAGAGGCAATGAGCAGTTCTTC
many,TRBV5-6,.,TRBJ1-5,CASSWGDQPQHF,TGTGCCAGCAGCTGGGGGGATCAGCCCCAGCATTTT
many,TRBV5-1,.,TRBJ2-2,CASSLAGANTGELFF,TGCGCCAGCAGCTTGGCAGGGGCGAACACCGGGGAGCTGTTTTTT
few,TRBV7-2,.,TRBJ2-1,CASSLALADYNEQFF,TGTGCCAGCAGCTTAGCCCTAGCAGACTACAATGAGCAGTTCTTC
medium-sized,TRBV25-1,.,TRBJ1-2,CASSEGGINYGYTF,TGTGCCAGCAGTGAAGGCGGGATCAACTATGGCTACACCTTC
few,TRBV3-1,.,TRBJ2-1,CASSQGASNEQFF,TGTGCCAGCAGCCAAGGTGCTAGCAATGAGCAGTTCTTC
many,TRBV5-1,.,TRBJ2-2,CASSLYGGSNTGELFF,TGCGCCAGCAGCTTGTATGGCGGCTCGAACACCGGGGAGCTGTTTTTT
many,TRBV7-9,.,TRBJ2-1,CASSPRGSRYNEQFF,TGTGCCAGCAGTCCCCGTGGGTCTAGGTACAATGAGCAGTTCTTC
many,TRBV28,.,TRBJ2-7,CASSTSSGVRYEQYF,TGTGCCAGCAGTACATCTTCGGGAGTCCGCTACGAGCAGTACTTC
many,TRBV10-3,.,TRBJ1-2,CAVGDSPGYGYTF,TGTGCCGTAGGAGACAGCCCTGGGTATGGCTACACCTTC
few,TRBV4-3,TRBD2,TRBJ2-7,CASSQGYLAGVTYEQYF,TGCGCCAGCAGCCAAGGGTACCTAGCGGGAGTTACCTACGAGCAGTACTTC
many,TRBV6-2/TRBV6-3,TRBD1,TRBJ1-5,CASSSDRDLGQPQHF,TGTGCCAGCAGCTCCGACAGGGACTTAGGGCAGCCCCAGCATTTT
.,TRBV28,.,TRBJ1-2,CASSLSRGYTF,TGTGCCAGCAGTTTATCGAGAGGCTACACCTTC
.,TRBV5-1,.,TRBJ1-1,CASNQGRGGNTEAFF,TGCGCCAGCAACCAGGGAAGGGGAGGGAACACTGAAGCTTTCTTT
many,TRBV15,.,TRBJ1-2,CATSFGQNYGYTF,TGTGCCACCAGCTTCGGACAGAACTATGGCTACACCTTC
.,TRBV10-3,.,TRBJ1-4,CAISSEGEKLFF,TGTGCCATCAGTTCGGAGGGGGAAAAACTGTTTTTT